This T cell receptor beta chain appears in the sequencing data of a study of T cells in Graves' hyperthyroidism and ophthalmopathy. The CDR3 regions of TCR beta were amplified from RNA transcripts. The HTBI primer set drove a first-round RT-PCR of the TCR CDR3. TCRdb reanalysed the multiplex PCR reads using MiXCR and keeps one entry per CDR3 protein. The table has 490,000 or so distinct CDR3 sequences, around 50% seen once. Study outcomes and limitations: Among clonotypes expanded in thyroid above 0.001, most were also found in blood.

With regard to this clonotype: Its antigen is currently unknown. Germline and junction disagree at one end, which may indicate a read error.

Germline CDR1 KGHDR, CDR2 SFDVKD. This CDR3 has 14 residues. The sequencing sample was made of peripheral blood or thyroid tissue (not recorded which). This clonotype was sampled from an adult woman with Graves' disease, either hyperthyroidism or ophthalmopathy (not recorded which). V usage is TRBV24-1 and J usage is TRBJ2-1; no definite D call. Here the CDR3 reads CATSDFRKYTEQFF. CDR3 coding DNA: TGTGCCACCAGTGATTTCCGGAAGTACACTGAGCAGTTCTTC.